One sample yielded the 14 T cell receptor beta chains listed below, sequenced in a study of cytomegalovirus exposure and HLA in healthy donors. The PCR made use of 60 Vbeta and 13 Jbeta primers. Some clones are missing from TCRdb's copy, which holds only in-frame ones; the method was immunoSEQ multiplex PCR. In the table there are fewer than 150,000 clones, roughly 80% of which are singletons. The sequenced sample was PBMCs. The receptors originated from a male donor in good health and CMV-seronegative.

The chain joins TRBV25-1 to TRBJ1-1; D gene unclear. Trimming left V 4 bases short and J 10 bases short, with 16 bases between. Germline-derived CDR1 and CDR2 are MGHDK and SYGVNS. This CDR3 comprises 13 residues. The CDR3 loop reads CASSGGISLGAFF. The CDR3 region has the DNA TGTGCCAGCAGTGGCGGGATCTCCTTGGGAGCTTTCTTT.

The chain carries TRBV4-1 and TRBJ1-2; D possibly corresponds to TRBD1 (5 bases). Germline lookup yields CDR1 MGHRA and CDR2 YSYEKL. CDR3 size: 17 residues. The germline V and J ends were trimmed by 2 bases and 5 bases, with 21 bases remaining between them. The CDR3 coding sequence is TGCGCCAGCAGCCAACCTGGAGGGGTGCAGGGAAGGTATGGCTACACCTTC. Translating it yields CASSQPGGVQGRYGYTF.

The CDR3 nucleotides read TGTGCCAGCAGCCTTGGACGCAGGGGAGAGGGGACCCAGTACTTC. Translation gives CASSLGRRGEGTQYF. The V gene is TRBV7-9, the J gene TRBJ2-5; tentative D call: TRBD1 (6 bases). Trimming stripped 5 bases from V and 7 bases from J, with 20 bases between. The CDR3 loop spans 15 amino acids. Germline V lookup: CDR1 SEHNR, CDR2 FQNEAQ (reference sequence).

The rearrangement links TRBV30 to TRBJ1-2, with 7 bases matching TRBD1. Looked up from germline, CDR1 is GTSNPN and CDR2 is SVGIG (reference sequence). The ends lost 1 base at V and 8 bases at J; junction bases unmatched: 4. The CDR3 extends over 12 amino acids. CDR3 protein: CAWSDQGVGYTF. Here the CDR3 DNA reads TGTGCCTGGAGTGATCAGGGGGTGGGCTACACCTTC.

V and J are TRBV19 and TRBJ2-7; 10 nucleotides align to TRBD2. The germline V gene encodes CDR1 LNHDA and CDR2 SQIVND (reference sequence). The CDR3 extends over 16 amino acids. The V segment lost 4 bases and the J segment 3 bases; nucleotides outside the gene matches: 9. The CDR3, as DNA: TGTGCCAGTAGTAAGGGACTCGGACTAGCGGTCTACGAGCAGTACTTC. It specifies CASSKGLGLAVYEQYF.

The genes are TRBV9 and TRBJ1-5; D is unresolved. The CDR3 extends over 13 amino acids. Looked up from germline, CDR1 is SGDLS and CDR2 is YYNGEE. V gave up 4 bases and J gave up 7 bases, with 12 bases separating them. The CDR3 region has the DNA TGTGCCAGCAGCTTAGCTGGCGGCCAGCCCCAGCATTTT. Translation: CASSLAGGQPQHF.

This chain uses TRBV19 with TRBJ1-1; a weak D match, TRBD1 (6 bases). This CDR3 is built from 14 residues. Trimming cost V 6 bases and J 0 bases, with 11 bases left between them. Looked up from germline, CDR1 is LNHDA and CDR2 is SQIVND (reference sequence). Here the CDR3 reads CASRGANMNTEAFF. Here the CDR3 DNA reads TGTGCCAGTAGGGGGGCAAACATGAACACTGAAGCTTTCTTT.

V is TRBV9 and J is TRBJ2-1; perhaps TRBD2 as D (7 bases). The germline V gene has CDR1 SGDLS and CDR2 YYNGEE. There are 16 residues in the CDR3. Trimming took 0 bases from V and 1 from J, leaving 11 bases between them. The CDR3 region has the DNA TGTGCCAGCAGCGTAGTGGCGGGGGCTTCCTACAATGAGCAGTTCTTC. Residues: CASSVVAGASYNEQFF.

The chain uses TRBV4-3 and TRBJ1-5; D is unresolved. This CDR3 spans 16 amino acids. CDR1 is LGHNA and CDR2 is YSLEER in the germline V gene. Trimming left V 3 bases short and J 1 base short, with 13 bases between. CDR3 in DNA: TGCGCCAGCAGCCAGGACTACCTGGGAAGCAATCAGCCCCAGCATTTT. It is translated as CASSQDYLGSNQPQHF.

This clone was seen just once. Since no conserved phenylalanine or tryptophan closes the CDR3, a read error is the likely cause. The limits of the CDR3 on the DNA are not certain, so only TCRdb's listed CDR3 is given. CDR3 protein: CASSPRDPG. This chain joins TRBV21-1 and TRBJ1-6. TRBV21-1 is a recognized pseudogene. The CDR3 comprises 9 residues, both ends counted.

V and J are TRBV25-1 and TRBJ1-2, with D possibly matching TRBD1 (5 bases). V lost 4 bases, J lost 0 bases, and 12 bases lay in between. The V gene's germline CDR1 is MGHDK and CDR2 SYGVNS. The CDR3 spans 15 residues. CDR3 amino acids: CASSVGGVANYGYTF. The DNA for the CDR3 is TGTGCCAGCAGTGTCGGGGGGGTAGCTAACTATGGCTACACCTTC.

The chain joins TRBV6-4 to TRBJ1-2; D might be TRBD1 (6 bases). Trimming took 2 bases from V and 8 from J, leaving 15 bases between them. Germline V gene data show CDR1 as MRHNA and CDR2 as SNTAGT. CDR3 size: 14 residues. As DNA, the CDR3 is TGTGCCAGCAGTGACGGATTCAGGGGTGGAGGCTACACCTTC. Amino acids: CASSDGFRGGGYTF.

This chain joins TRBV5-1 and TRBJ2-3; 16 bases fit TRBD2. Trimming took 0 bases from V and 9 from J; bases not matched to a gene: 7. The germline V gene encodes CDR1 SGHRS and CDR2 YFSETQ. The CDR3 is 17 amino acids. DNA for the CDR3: TGCGCCAGCAGCTTGGCCGGGACTAGCGGGGGGGCGGCGACGCAGTATTTT. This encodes CASSLAGTSGGAATQYF.

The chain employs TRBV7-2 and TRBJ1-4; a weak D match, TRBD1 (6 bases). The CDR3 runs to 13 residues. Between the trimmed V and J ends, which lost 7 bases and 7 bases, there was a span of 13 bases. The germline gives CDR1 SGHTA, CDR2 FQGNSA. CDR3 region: CASTQGIGEKLFF. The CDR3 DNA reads TGTGCCAGCACCCAGGGGATCGGTGAAAAACTGTTTTTT.